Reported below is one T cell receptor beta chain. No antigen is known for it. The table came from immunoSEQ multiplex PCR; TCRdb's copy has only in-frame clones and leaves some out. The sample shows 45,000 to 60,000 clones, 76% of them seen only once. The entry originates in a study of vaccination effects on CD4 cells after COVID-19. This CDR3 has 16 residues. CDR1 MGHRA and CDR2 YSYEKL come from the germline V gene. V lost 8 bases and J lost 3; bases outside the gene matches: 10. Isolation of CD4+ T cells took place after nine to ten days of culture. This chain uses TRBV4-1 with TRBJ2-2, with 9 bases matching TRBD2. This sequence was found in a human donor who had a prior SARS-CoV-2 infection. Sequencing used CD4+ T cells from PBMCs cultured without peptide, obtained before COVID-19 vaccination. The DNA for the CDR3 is TGCGCCAGCCTGACTAAGACTAGCGGTTACACCGGGGAGCTGTTTTTT. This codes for CASLTKTSGYTGELFF.